This T cell receptor (beta chain) was observed in a study of cytomegalovirus exposure and HLA in healthy donors. The wider study: A previous analysis identified 100 million or so unique TCR beta sequences derived from about 180 million T cells. General study results and limits: In a later analysis, a missense DCLRE1C variant was linked to TCR beta V- and J-gene trimming. Despite most TCR sequences being rare, some public TCRs occurred in many donors.

Points on this clone: Its antigen remains unidentified.

Use of 60 Vbeta and 13 Jbeta primers characterized the PCR. The table came from immunoSEQ multiplex PCR; TCRdb's copy has only in-frame clones and leaves some out. Of 200,000 or so clones detected, roughly four fifths appear once; the ten largest clones hold around 6%. Germline V gives CDR1 MNHNY, CDR2 SVGAGI (reference sequence). This CDR3 has 12 amino acids. The ends were cut back, 6 bases at V and 7 bases at J, with 12 bases in the middle. The chain has TRBV6-6 and TRBJ1-1, with a possible D match to TRBD1 (5 bases). The sample consisted of PBMCs. This clonotype originated in a woman aged 50 to 65 in good health and CMV-seropositive. The CDR3 DNA follows: TGTGCCAGCAGGCGCAGGGTTGGTGAAGCTTTCTTT. The encoded protein is CASRRRVGEAFF.